This entry lists 6 T cell receptor beta chains sequenced from one sample in a study of cytomegalovirus exposure and HLA in healthy donors. Vbeta (60) and Jbeta (13) primers were used in the PCR. Produced via immunoSEQ multiplex PCR; TCRdb's table is partial and in-frame only. The table includes approximately 300,000 clones, 80% detected once. What was sequenced was PBMCs. The receptors were sampled from a girl aged 2 to 10 in good health and CMV-seronegative.

The chain recombines TRBV14 with TRBJ2-1, with TRBD2 identical over 11 bases. Germline trimming cut 4 bases from V and 3 bases from J; bases unmatched to any gene: 5. This CDR3 region has 16 residues. The germline gives CDR1 SGHDN, CDR2 FVKESK. The CDR3: CASSPEGLAVYNEQFF. In DNA form, the CDR3 reads TGTGCCAGCAGCCCCGAGGGACTAGCGGTCTACAATGAGCAGTTCTTC.

The J gene is TRBJ2-3, the V gene TRBV28; 11 bases are a match to TRBD2. The CDR3 runs 18 residues. V gave up 1 base and J gave up 2 bases; unmatched junction bases: 8. Per the germline V gene, CDR1 is MDHEN and CDR2 is SYDVKM. The DNA of the CDR3 is TGTGCCAGCAGTTTATCTAGCCTAGCGGGGGGATCCACAGATACGCAGTATTTT. Protein sequence: CASSLSSLAGGSTDTQYF. Variable domain in full (rest from reference TRBV28 and TRBJ2-3): DVKVTQSSRYLVKRTGEKVFLECVQDMDHENMFWYRQDPGLGLRLIYFSYDVKMKEKGDIPEGYSVSREKKERFSLILESASTNQTSMYLCASSLSSLAGGSTDTQYFGPGTRLTVL.

The chain carries TRBV27 and TRBJ2-2; the D gene is possibly TRBD2 (6 bases). The length of the CDR3 is 16 residues. V was shortened by 3 bases and J by 4 bases, with 15 bases between the two germline ends. From germline, CDR1 is MNHEY and CDR2 SMNVEV (reference sequence). The DNA for the CDR3 is TGTGCCAGCAGTTTCTCCCGCGGGGTTGGCACCGGGGAGCTGTTTTTT. This translates into CASSFSRGVGTGELFF.

This chain connects TRBV28 to TRBJ1-4; the match to TRBD1 covers 7 bases. The CDR3 loop spans 15 amino acids. Germline V gives CDR1 MDHEN, CDR2 SYDVKM. The trim removed 8 bases at V and 1 base at J, leaving 7 bases unmatched. CDR3 nucleotides: TGTGCCAGCTGTGACAACAGGGGAACTAATGAAAAACTGTTTTTT. It translates to CASCDNRGTNEKLFF.

As concerns this clone: At one end the junction does not follow the germline gene, possibly because of a read error. The chain uses TRBV7-9 and TRBJ2-2, with 7 bases identical to TRBD2. CDR1 and CDR2 from the germline V gene are SEHNR and FQNEAQ (reference sequence). CDR3 size: 16 residues. This CDR3 reads CSSSLGGGSTTGELFF. The CDR3 region has the DNA TGTTCCAGCAGCTTAGGCGGGGGATCGACCACCGGGGAGCTGTTTTTT.

This sequence joins TRBV9 and TRBJ2-3; tentatively, D is TRBD2 (6 bases). V lost 0 bases, J lost 2 bases, and 13 bases lay in between. The CDR3 sequence is 16 residues long. CDR1 SGDLS and CDR2 YYNGEE come from the germline V gene. CDR3 DNA sequence: TGTGCCAGCAGCGTAGAAGGGACTCGGAACACAGATACGCAGTATTTT. It codes for CASSVEGTRNTDTQYF.